The 20 T cell receptor beta chains presented below share a single source sample, sequenced in a study of shared clonotypes between healthy human individuals. The table came from immunoSEQ multiplex PCR; TCRdb's copy has only in-frame clones and leaves some out. The repertoire holds some 490,000 clones, with more than 75% as singletons. The sample taken for sequencing was PBMCs. The receptors derive from a woman in her 40s in good health. Some clones in this sample may be carry-over from other donors' samples.

The chain recombines TRBV28 with TRBJ2-7, with D possibly being TRBD1 (6 bases). V was clipped by 6 bases and J by 0 bases, with 9 bases between them. The germline gives CDR1 MDHEN, CDR2 SYDVKM. The CDR3 contains 13 residues. CDR3 bases: TGTGCCAGCAGCGTGGACAGCTCCTACGAGCAGTACTTC. It translates to CASSVDSSYEQYF.

This clone was recorded a few times. J is TRBJ2-7 and V is TRBV2; D possibly corresponds to TRBD1 (6 bases). The CDR3 is 14 residues long. Trimming shortened V by 7 bases and J by 6 bases, and 19 bases separated the two germline ends. Germline V gene sequence: CDR1 SNHLY, CDR2 FYNNEI. The CDR3 here is CASNVEQGPGEQYF. The CDR3 coding sequence is TGTGCCAGCAATGTTGAACAGGGCCCGGGCGAGCAGTACTTC.

This clone appeared a few times. This CDR3 is also generated by other DNA sequences in the sample. In DNA form, the CDR3 reads TGTGCCAGCAGCTGGACTAGCGGACTCAATGAGCAGTTCTTC. Residues: CASSWTSGLNEQFF. This chain joins TRBV7-3 and TRBJ2-1, with TRBD2 matching over 10 bases. There are 14 residues in the CDR3. Germline CDR1 SGHTA, CDR2 FQGTGA. The V and J ends lost 4 bases and 6 bases, in that order; junction bases with no gene match: 3.

The chain combines TRBV4-3 with TRBJ2-2, with D possibly matching TRBD2 (5 bases). Per germline, CDR1 LGHNA and CDR2 YSLEER. The CDR3 has 14 amino acids. V gave up 4 bases and J gave up 6 bases, with 12 bases separating them. This CDR3 reads CASSRRGSAGELFF. CDR3 in DNA: TGCGCCAGCAGCCGTCGAGGGAGTGCCGGGGAGCTGTTTTTT.

DNA for the CDR3: TGTGCCAGCAGTGACTCTGGGGCCAACGTCCTGACTTTC. It encodes CASSDSGANVLTF. This sequence joins TRBV6-4 and TRBJ2-6, with no clear D. The V end was cut by 0 bases, the J end by 3 bases, with 0 bases between. Germline V gene data show CDR1 as MRHNA and CDR2 as SNTAGT. CDR3 length equals 13 residues.

The rearrangement uses TRBV21-1 and TRBJ1-5. TRBV21-1 is shown as a pseudogene. The CDR3 spans 12 residues. The CDR3 region has the DNA TGTGCCAGCAGCAAAGTTAGGTGGCCCCAGCATTTT. This codes for CASSKVRWPQHF.

The chain has TRBV7-8 and TRBJ2-7; D remains ambiguous. Germline CDR1 reads SGHVS; CDR2 reads FQNEAQ. V gave up 1 base and J gave up 0 bases, with 10 bases separating them. CDR3 length equals 15 residues. CDR3 sequence (DNA): TGTGCCAGCAGCTTAGTTGATAGTTACTCCTACGAGCAGTACTTC. This gives the protein CASSLVDSYSYEQYF.

The rearrangement links TRBV7-8 to TRBJ1-3; the match to TRBD1 covers 7 bases. Looked up from germline, CDR1 is SGHVS and CDR2 is FQNEAQ. Trimming took 5 bases from V and 0 from J; bases not matched to a gene: 4. The CDR3 consists of 15 residues. The CDR3 region is CASSPDRVSGNTIYF. CDR3 DNA sequence: TGTGCCAGCAGCCCAGACAGGGTCTCTGGAAACACCATATATTTT. Using reference TRBV7-8 and TRBJ1-3 for the parts outside the CDR3, the full variable domain is GAGVSQSPRYKVAKRGQDVALRCDPISGHVSLFWYQQALGQGPEFLTYFQNEAQLDKSGLPSDRFFAERPEGSVSTLKIQRTQQEDSAVYLCASSPDRVSGNTIYFGEGSWLTVV.

The rearrangement uses TRBV28 and TRBJ1-1; perhaps TRBD1 as D (6 bases). Trimming removed 2 bases from V and 3 bases from J, with 7 bases in between. In germline, CDR1 is MDHEN, CDR2 SYDVKM. This CDR3 comprises 13 residues. The CDR3 loop is CASSLGGDTEAFF. The CDR3 coding sequence is TGTGCCAGCAGTTTAGGGGGCGACACTGAAGCTTTCTTT.

This clone has only one observation. Since a much larger clone is just one base distant, this may be a read error. The sample holds other DNA sequences that translate to the same CDR3. The chain carries TRBV10-1 and TRBJ1-5, with D tentatively TRBD1 (6 bases). The CDR3 spans 11 residues. The germline CDR1 and CDR2 sequences are WNHNN and SYGVQD (reference sequence). Here the CDR3 reads CASSGGHTSDF. The CDR3 DNA is TGCGCCAGTAGTGGGGGACATACGTCGGATTTT.

The chain has TRBV30 and TRBJ2-1, with TRBD2 as a possible D gene (5 bases). Germline values: CDR1 GTSNPN, CDR2 SVGIG (reference sequence). Trimming removed 5 bases from V and 6 bases from J, with 11 bases in between. The CDR3 consists of 12 residues. CDR3 amino acids: CAWRGLGNEQFF. The CDR3 DNA follows: TGTGCCTGGCGGGGATTAGGCAATGAGCAGTTCTTC.

The chain has TRBV2 and TRBJ1-1, with D unclear. With 4 bases removed from V and 4 bases from J, the gap between germline ends came to 7 bases. Germline lookup yields CDR1 SNHLY and CDR2 FYNNEI. This CDR3 has 12 amino acids. CDR3 DNA: TGTGCCAGCAGTGTAGTTCGCACTGAAGCTTTCTTT. It yields the protein CASSVVRTEAFF.

The rearrangement joins TRBV9 to TRBJ1-4; no clear D gene. The V gene's germline CDR1 is SGDLS and CDR2 YYNGEE. The CDR3 loop spans 14 amino acids. V was shortened by 4 bases and J by 7 bases, with 14 bases between the two germline ends. The CDR3 region has the DNA TGTGCCAGCAGCCCCACCGGGCTGGGTGAAAAACTGTTTTTT. It encodes CASSPTGLGEKLFF.

For the CDR3, the DNA is TGCGCCAGCAGCTTGGGACTGAGGCCCTTGAACACTGAAGCTTTCTTT. This encodes CASSLGLRPLNTEAFF. This chain links TRBV5-1 with TRBJ1-1, with D hard to call. V was trimmed by 0 bases and J by 0 bases, leaving 12 bases between them. The CDR3 extends over 16 amino acids. CDR1 is SGHRS and CDR2 is YFSETQ in the germline V gene.

The chain has TRBV28 and TRBJ1-1; the D is unclear. The CDR3 totals 13 residues. V lost 2 bases and J 5 bases, leaving 9 bases between the germline ends. The germline gives CDR1 MDHEN, CDR2 SYDVKM. The CDR3: CASSLVSSTEAFF. In DNA form, the CDR3 reads TGTGCCAGCAGTTTAGTAAGCTCAACTGAAGCTTTCTTT.

The chain has TRBV5-6 and TRBJ2-5; maybe TRBD1 (5 bases). Trimming cost V 1 base and J 4 bases, with 14 bases left between them. CDR1 and CDR2 from the germline V gene are SGHDT and YYEEEE. This CDR3 is built from 15 residues. CDR3 in DNA: TGTGCCAGCAGCTTGCAGGGTCAGGGTAGAGAGACCCAGTACTTC. This gives the protein CASSLQGQGRETQYF.

There are a few counts of this clone. The rearrangement joins TRBV2 to TRBJ2-2, with D perhaps assigned TRBD1 or TRBD2 (5 bases each). CDR3 length: 15 amino acids. Germline V gives CDR1 SNHLY, CDR2 FYNNEI. Trimming shortened V by 7 bases and J by 6 bases, and 18 bases separated the two germline ends. In DNA form, the CDR3 reads TGTGCCAGCACCCCCCTGAGGGGTATAGCCGGGGAGCTGTTTTTT. It encodes CASTPLRGIAGELFF.

The chain has TRBV7-6 and TRBJ2-7; 7 nucleotides align to TRBD1. This CDR3 has 14 amino acids. Per the germline V gene, CDR1 is SGHVS and CDR2 is FNYEAQ. The V and J ends lost 1 base and 6 bases, in that order; junction bases with no gene match: 6. The CDR3 bases are TGTGCCAGCAGCTTAGTGGACAGGATCGGCGAGCAGTACTTC. Its translation is CASSLVDRIGEQYF.

This clone was counted only a few times. The chain carries TRBV11-1 and TRBJ2-2; unclear D gene. The CDR3 loop spans 13 amino acids. CDR1 SGHAT and CDR2 FQDESV come from the germline V gene (reference sequence). V shed 5 bases and J shed 5 bases, with 9 bases lying between them. The CDR3 DNA reads TGTGCCAGCAGCCCTCGCCGGACCGGGGAGCTGTTTTTT. This translates into CASSPRRTGELFF. The full variable domain, rest sourced from reference TRBV11-1 and TRBJ2-2, is EAEVAQSPRYKITEKSQAVAFWCDPISGHATLYWYRQILGQGPELLVQFQDESVVDDSQLPKDRFSAERLKGVDSTLKIQPAELGDSAMYLCASSPRRTGELFFGEGSRLTVL.

The V and J genes are TRBV5-1 and TRBJ2-5; 10 bases are a match to TRBD2. The end of the DNA aligns better with TRBJ2-7, so the J call may be wrong. The CDR3 runs 15 residues. The V gene's germline CDR1 is SGHRS and CDR2 YFSETQ. CDR3 residues: CASSEASGGTYEQYF. CDR3 nucleotides: TGCGCCAGCAGCGAGGCTAGCGGGGGAACATACGAGCAGTACTTC.